Listed below are T cell receptor beta chains from one sample, sequenced in a study of shared clonotypes between healthy human individuals. Some clones are missing from TCRdb's copy, which holds only in-frame ones; the method was immunoSEQ multiplex PCR. Among hundreds of thousands of clones listed, about three quarters were seen once. Sequencing used memory CD4+ T cells sorted from blood. Receptors were obtained from a woman aged 25 to 39 in good health. The CDR3 runs from the conserved cysteine through the conserved F or W. Each record gives: D gene, clone size, V gene, J gene, CDR3 protein. A D gene is named only where the DNA matches it firmly. Size tells how often a clone was seen (once, few, many) or the class of an expanded clone, and some rows leave it out.

NA	NA	TRBV7-9	TRBJ1-1	CASSRDKNTEAFF
NA	NA	TRBV10-1	TRBJ2-3	CASSESRLRGTDTQYF
TRBD1	NA	TRBV6-1	TRBJ2-7	CASRPNRGASYEQYF
NA	NA	TRBV7-9	TRBJ1-1	CASSLVNTEAFF
NA	many	TRBV29-1	TRBJ2-4	CSVKTEWDIQYF
TRBD1	few	TRBV29-1	TRBJ1-2	CSVTNRGQRNYGYTF
TRBD2	NA	TRBV27	TRBJ2-1	CASSTSGTSAYNEQFF
NA	NA	TRBV9	TRBJ2-2	CASSVKLDTGELFF
TRBD1	NA	TRBV5-4	TRBJ2-3	CASSVARDRGSVTQYF
NA	NA	TRBV6-1	TRBJ2-7	CASSDRVDWYEQYF
NA	NA	TRBV29-1	TRBJ1-1	CSVQGLNSFPNTEAFF
NA	NA	TRBV2	TRBJ1-2	CASSEPDRVDGYTF
NA	once	TRBV5-1	TRBJ2-3	CASSPTSRFPDTQYF
TRBD2	NA	TRBV11-3	TRBJ2-3	CASSLTGRALGDTQYF